Listed below are T cell receptor beta chains from one sample, sequenced in a study of control samples from healthy donors and cancer patients. Produced via immunoSEQ multiplex PCR; TCRdb's table is partial and in-frame only. The sample holds 130,000 or so clones, around 87% seen once. The material sequenced was blood. Source of these receptors: a middle-aged man in good health. The CDR3 runs from the conserved cysteine through the conserved F or W. The order of the fields is J gene, clone size, V gene, D gene, CDR3 protein, CDR3 DNA. D genes are given only for firm matches. Rows give clone size only sometimes, using once, few, many, or a class for an expanded clone.

TRBJ2-7	NA	TRBV24-1	TRBD1	CATSDWDSPEQYF	TGTGCCACCAGTGATTGGGACAGTCCCGAGCAGTACTTC
TRBJ2-5	NA	TRBV18	NA	CASSPDKLQETQYF	TGTGCCAGCTCTCCCGACAAGCTCCAAGAGACCCAGTACTTC
TRBJ2-3	NA	TRBV11-3	TRBD2	CASRSGGGPDTQYF	TGTGCCAGCAGATCGGGGGGGGGCCCAGATACGCAGTATTTT
TRBJ2-7	once	TRBV29-1	NA	CSATGSSYEQYF	TGCAGCGCAACAGGGAGTTCCTACGAGCAGTACTTC
TRBJ2-7	few	TRBV6-6	NA	CASSYARSYEQYF	TGTGCCAGCAGTTACGCGAGATCCTACGAGCAGTACTTC
TRBJ1-1	few	TRBV2	NA	CASTADRGKNTEAFF	TGTGCCAGCACCGCCGATCGCGGCAAGAACACTGAAGCTTTCTTT
TRBJ2-1	NA	TRBV30	NA	CAWSPIGGSSYNEQFF	TGTGCCTGGAGCCCCATTGGAGGTTCCAGCTACAATGAGCAGTTCTTC
TRBJ2-5	NA	TRBV6-5	TRBD2	CASSWNSGGTQYF	TGTGCCAGCAGTTGGAATAGCGGGGGGACTCAATACTTC
TRBJ2-7	NA	TRBV30	TRBD2	CAWREAGGTYEQYF	TGTGCCTGGAGAGAAGCGGGGGGTACCTACGAGCAGTACTTC
TRBJ1-2	NA	TRBV13	TRBD1	CASSSIQGWLYGYTF	TGTGCCAGCAGCTCTATACAGGGGTGGCTCTATGGCTACACCTTC
TRBJ1-5	NA	TRBV5-6	NA	CASSWWGLNQPQHF	TGTGCCAGCAGCTGGTGGGGACTCAATCAGCCCCAGCATTTT
TRBJ1-5	NA	TRBV7-2	TRBD1	CASSQQGAGQPQHF	TGTGCCAGCAGCCAACAGGGGGCTGGACAGCCCCAGCATTTT
TRBJ2-7	NA	TRBV4-3	NA	CASSQDSSGSYEQYF	TGCGCCAGCAGCCAAGATTCGTCAGGGAGCTACGAGCAGTACTTC
TRBJ1-3	medium-sized	TRBV16	NA	CASRTRGGNTIYF	TGTGCCAGCAGGACCAGGGGTGGAAACACCATATATTTT
TRBJ2-1	NA	TRBV15	NA	CATSRDFTLDNEQFF	TGTGCCACCAGCAGAGATTTTACGCTCGACAATGAGCAGTTCTTC
TRBJ1-6	NA	TRBV5-6	NA	CASSLVRTDNSPLHF	TGTGCCAGCAGCTTGGTCCGGACAGATAATTCACCCCTCCACTTT
TRBJ1-4	NA	TRBV18	NA	CASSPGAALNEKLFF	TGTGCCAGCTCACCCGGAGCAGCCCTGAATGAAAAACTGTTTTTT
TRBJ2-3	NA	TRBV10-2	NA	CASSGLGADTQYF	TGCGCCAGCAGCGGACTGGGAGCGGATACGCAGTATTTT
TRBJ2-1	NA	TRBV15	NA	CATRPLGGPDYNEQFF	TGTGCCACCAGACCCCTCGGGGGTCCAGACTACAATGAGCAGTTCTTC
TRBJ1-2	NA	TRBV11-3	NA	CASSLDPLALYGYTF	TGTGCCAGCAGCTTAGACCCTCTCGCTCTTTATGGCTACACCTTC
TRBJ2-2	NA	TRBV7-2	NA	CASSLLAARTGELFF	TGTGCCAGCAGCTTATTGGCAGCGAGGACCGGGGAGCTGTTTTTT
TRBJ1-1	few	TRBV9	NA	CASSVEGGVNTEAFF	TGTGCCAGCAGCGTAGAAGGGGGGGTGAACACTGAAGCTTTCTTT
TRBJ2-6	NA	TRBV25-1	NA	CASRPGRSSGANVLTF	TGTGCCAGCAGACCGGGACGCAGCTCTGGGGCCAACGTCCTGACTTTC
TRBJ1-5	NA	TRBV11-3	NA	CASSSDLNQPQHF	TGTGCCAGCAGCTCAGACCTCAATCAGCCCCAGCATTTT
TRBJ1-1	few	TRBV4-1	NA	CASSQGLLRREMNTEAFF	TGCGCCAGCAGCCAGGGACTCTTGAGGAGGGAAATGAACACTGAAGCTTTCTTT
TRBJ1-2	NA	TRBV5-1	NA	CASSLEGIYGYTF	TGCGCCAGCAGCTTGGAGGGGATATATGGCTACACCTTC
TRBJ1-5	NA	TRBV11-2	NA	CASSPHLGGNQPQHF	TGTGCCAGCAGCCCCCACTTAGGCGGGAATCAGCCCCAGCATTTT
TRBJ1-2	NA	TRBV7-9	TRBD1	CASSRTGTGYGYTF	TGTGCCAGCAGCCGAACCGGGACAGGGTATGGCTACACCTTC
TRBJ2-2	NA	TRBV7-2	NA	CASSLVVQIANTGELFF	TGTGCCAGCAGCTTAGTAGTACAGATCGCGAACACCGGGGAGCTGTTTTTT
TRBJ2-1	NA	TRBV5-8	TRBD1	CASSLWTGHGNGEQFF	TGTGCCAGCAGCTTGTGGACAGGCCACGGGAATGGTGAGCAGTTCTTC
TRBJ2-3	NA	TRBV7-2	NA	CASSLFTDTQYF	TGTGCCAGCAGCTTATTCACAGATACGCAGTATTTT
TRBJ2-2	NA	TRBV28	TRBD1	CASRGQPNTGELFF	TGTGCCAGCAGGGGACAGCCCAACACCGGGGAGCTGTTTTTT
TRBJ1-5	once	TRBV5-1	NA	CASSLGQMLRFTNYSNQPQHF	TGCGCCAGCAGCTTGGGTCAAATGCTTCGATTTACAAACTATAGCAATCAGCCCCAGCATTTT
TRBJ1-2	NA	TRBV18	NA	CASSPDSDYGYTF	TGTGCCAGCTCACCGGACAGCGACTATGGCTACACCTTC
TRBJ2-3	NA	TRBV12-3/TRBV12-4	NA	CASSLALGNTQYF	TGTGCCAGCAGTTTAGCGCTCGGAAATACGCAGTATTTT
TRBJ1-2	NA	TRBV6-5	TRBD1	CASSSHRGALHGYTF	TGTGCCAGCAGTTCCCACAGGGGCGCTTTGCATGGCTACACCTTC
TRBJ2-6	few	TRBV9	NA	CASSVEGRVSGANVLTF	TGTGCCAGCAGCGTAGAAGGACGGGTCTCTGGGGCCAACGTCCTGACTTTC
TRBJ2-7	NA	TRBV7-2	NA	CASSLSYEQYF	TGTGCCAGCAGCTTATCTTACGAGCAGTACTTC
TRBJ1-3	NA	TRBV28	NA	CASSSGGSSGNTIYF	TGTGCCAGCAGTTCCGGAGGGTCCTCTGGAAACACCATATATTTT
TRBJ2-3	NA	TRBV11-2	NA	CASSFPPIASQPDTQYF	TGTGCCAGCAGCTTCCCCCCCATCGCTAGCCAACCAGATACGCAGTATTTT
TRBJ1-3	NA	TRBV7-2	NA	CASSQRGTGNTIYF	TGTGCCAGCAGCCAGCGGGGCACTGGAAACACCATATATTTT
TRBJ2-1	NA	TRBV4-3	NA	CASSQVKGGGYNEQFF	TGCGCCAGCAGCCAAGTAAAAGGGGGGGGGTACAATGAGCAGTTCTTC
TRBJ2-1	NA	TRBV6-5	NA	CASRDDRSIYNEQFF	TGTGCCAGCAGGGACGACAGATCGATTTACAATGAGCAGTTCTTC
TRBJ2-7	NA	TRBV7-2	NA	CASSLGGGGAISYEQYF	TGTGCCAGCAGCTTAGGGGGGGGCGGGGCCATCTCCTACGAGCAGTACTTC
TRBJ1-1	once	TRBV30	NA	CAWRPPDKNTEAFF	TGTGCCTGGAGGCCCCCGGACAAGAACACTGAAGCTTTCTTT
TRBJ2-3	few	TRBV5-1	NA	CASRDTGTDTDTQYF	TGCGCCAGCAGGGATACCGGGACGGACACAGATACGCAGTATTTT
TRBJ2-1	few	TRBV11-3	TRBD2	CASSPRERRGGYNEQFF	TGTGCCAGCAGCCCCAGGGAGAGGCGGGGGGGCTACAATGAGCAGTTCTTC
TRBJ2-7	NA	TRBV4-3	NA	CASSQNSGGSYEQYF	TGCGCCAGCAGCCAAAATTCGGGTGGGTCCTACGAGCAGTACTTC
TRBJ2-5	once	TRBV5-1	TRBD1	CASSWGQASQETQYF	TGCGCCAGCAGCTGGGGACAGGCATCCCAAGAGACCCAGTACTTC
TRBJ2-3	NA	TRBV5-1	NA	CASRVGSHSTDTQYF	TGCGCCAGCAGGGTAGGGTCACATAGCACAGATACGCAGTATTTT